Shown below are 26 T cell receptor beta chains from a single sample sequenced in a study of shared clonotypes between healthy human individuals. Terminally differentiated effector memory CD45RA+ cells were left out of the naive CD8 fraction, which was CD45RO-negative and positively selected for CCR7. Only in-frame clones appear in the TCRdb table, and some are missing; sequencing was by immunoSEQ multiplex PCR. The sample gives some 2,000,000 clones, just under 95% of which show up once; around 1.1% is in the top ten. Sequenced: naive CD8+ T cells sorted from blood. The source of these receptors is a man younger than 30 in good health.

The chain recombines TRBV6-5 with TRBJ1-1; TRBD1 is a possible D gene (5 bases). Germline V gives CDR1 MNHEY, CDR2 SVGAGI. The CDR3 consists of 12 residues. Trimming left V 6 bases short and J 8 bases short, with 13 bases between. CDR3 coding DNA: TGTGCCAGCAGGTCCGGACACGGAGAAGCTTTCTTT. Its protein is CASRSGHGEAFF.

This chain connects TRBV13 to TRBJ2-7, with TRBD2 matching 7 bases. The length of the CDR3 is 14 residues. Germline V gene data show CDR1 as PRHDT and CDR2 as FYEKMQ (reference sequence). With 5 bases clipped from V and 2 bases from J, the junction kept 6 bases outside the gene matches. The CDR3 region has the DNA TGTGCCAGCAGCCAGGGACTAAAGGCCTACGAGCAGTACTTC. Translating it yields CASSQGLKAYEQYF.

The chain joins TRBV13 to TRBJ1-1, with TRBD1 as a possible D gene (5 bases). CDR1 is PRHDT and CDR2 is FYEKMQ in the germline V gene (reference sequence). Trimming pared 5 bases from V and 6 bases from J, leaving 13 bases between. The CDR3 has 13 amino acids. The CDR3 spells CASSQHGAAEAFF. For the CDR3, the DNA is TGTGCCAGCAGCCAGCACGGGGCGGCTGAAGCTTTCTTT.

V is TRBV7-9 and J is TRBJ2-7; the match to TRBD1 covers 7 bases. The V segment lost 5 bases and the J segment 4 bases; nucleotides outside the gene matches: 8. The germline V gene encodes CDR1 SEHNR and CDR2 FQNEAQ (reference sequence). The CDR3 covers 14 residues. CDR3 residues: CASSLTNRGYEQYF. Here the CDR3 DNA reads TGTGCCAGCAGCCTTACCAACAGGGGATACGAGCAGTACTTC.

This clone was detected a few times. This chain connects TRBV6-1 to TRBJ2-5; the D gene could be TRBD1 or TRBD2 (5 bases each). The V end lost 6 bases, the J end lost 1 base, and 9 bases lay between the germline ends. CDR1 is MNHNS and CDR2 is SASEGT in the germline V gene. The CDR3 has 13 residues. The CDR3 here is CASSRGVQETQYF. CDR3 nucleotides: TGTGCCAGCAGCCGAGGGGTCCAAGAGACCCAGTACTTC.

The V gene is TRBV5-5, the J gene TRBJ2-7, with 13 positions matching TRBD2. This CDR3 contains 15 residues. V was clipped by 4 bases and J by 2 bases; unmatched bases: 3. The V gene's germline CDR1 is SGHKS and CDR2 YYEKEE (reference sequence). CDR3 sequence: CASSGGLAGTYEQYF. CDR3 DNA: TGTGCCAGCAGCGGGGGACTAGCGGGAACCTACGAGCAGTACTTC.

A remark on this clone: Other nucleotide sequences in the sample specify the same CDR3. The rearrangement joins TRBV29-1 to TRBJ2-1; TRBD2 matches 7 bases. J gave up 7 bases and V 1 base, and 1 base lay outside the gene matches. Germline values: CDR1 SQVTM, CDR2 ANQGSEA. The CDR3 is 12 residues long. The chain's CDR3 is CSVEGAGNEQFF. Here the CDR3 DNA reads TGCAGCGTTGAAGGAGCGGGGAATGAGCAGTTCTTC.

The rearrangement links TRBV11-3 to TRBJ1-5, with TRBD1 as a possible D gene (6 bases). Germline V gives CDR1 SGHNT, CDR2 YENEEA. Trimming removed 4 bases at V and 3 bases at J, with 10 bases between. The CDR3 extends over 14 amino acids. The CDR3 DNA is TGTGCCAGCAGCTGTCAGGGGTACAATCAGCCCCAGCATTTT. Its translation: CASSCQGYNQPQHF.

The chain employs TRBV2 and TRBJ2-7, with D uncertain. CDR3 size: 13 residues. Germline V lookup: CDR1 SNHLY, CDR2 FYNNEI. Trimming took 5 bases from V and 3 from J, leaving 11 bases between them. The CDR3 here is CASSYRDLYEQYF. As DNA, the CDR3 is TGTGCCAGCAGTTACAGAGATCTCTACGAGCAGTACTTC.

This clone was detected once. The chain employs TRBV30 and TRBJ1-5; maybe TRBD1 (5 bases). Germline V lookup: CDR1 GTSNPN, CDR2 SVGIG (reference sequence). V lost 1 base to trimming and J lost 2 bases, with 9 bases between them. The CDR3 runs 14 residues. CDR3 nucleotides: TGTGCCTGGAGTGCAGGGTTAGGCAATCAGCCCCAGCATTTT. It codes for CAWSAGLGNQPQHF.

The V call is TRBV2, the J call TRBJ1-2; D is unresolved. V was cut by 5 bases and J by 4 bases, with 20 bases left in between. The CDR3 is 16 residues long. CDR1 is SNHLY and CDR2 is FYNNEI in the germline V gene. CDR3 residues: CASSQMLLRPGYGYTF. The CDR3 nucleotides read TGTGCCAGCAGTCAAATGCTATTAAGGCCCGGCTATGGCTACACCTTC.

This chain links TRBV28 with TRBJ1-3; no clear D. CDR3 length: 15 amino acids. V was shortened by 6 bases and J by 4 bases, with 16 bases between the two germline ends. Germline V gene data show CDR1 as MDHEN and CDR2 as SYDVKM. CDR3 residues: CASRWTGGLGNTIYF. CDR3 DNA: TGTGCCAGCAGATGGACGGGAGGGCTCGGAAACACCATATATTTT.

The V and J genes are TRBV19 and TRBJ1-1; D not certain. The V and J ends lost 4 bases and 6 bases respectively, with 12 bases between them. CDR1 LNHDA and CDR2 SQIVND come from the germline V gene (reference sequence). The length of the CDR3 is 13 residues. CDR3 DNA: TGTGCCAGTAGTAAACCCCTCGCCCCTGAAGCTTTCTTT. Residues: CASSKPLAPEAFF.

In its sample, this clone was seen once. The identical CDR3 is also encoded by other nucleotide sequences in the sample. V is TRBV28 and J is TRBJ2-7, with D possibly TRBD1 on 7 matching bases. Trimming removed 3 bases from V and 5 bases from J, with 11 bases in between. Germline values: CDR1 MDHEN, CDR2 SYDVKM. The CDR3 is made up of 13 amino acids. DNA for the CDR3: TGTGCCAGCAGTTTCAGGGGGAGGAACGAGCAGTACTTC. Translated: CASSFRGRNEQYF.

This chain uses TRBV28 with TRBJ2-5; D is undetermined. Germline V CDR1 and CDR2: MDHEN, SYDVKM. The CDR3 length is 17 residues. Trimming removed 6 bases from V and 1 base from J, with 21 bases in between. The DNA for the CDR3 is TGTGCCAGCAGCCCTCATTGGGCGCCTAGTTCCCAAGAGACCCAGTACTTC. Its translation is CASSPHWAPSSQETQYF.

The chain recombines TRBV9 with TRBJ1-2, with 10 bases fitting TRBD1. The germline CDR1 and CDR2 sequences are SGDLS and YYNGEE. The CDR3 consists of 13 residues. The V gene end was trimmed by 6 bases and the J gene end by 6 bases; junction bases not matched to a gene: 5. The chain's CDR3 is CASNDRGPNGYTF. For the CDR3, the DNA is TGTGCCAGCAACGACAGGGGGCCCAATGGCTACACCTTC. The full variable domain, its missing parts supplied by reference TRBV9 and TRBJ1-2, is DSGVTQTPKHLITATGQRVTLRCSPRSGDLSVYWYQQSLDQGLQFLIQYYNGEERAKGNILERFSAQQFPDLHSELNLSSLELGDSALYFCASNDRGPNGYTFGSGTRLTVV.

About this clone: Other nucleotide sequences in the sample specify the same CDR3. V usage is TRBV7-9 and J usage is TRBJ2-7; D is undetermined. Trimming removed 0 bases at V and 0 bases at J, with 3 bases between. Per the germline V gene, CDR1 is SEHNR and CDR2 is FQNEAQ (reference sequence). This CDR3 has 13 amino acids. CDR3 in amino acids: CASSLAGSYEQYF. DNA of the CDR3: TGTGCCAGCAGCTTAGCCGGCTCCTACGAGCAGTACTTC.

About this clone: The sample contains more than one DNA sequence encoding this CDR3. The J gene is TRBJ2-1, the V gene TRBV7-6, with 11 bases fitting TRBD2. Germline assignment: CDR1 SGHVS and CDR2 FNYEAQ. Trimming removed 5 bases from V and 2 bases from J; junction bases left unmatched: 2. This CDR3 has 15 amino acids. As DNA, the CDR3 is TGTGCCAGCAGCCAGGGACTAGCGGCCTACAATGAGCAGTTCTTC. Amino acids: CASSQGLAAYNEQFF.

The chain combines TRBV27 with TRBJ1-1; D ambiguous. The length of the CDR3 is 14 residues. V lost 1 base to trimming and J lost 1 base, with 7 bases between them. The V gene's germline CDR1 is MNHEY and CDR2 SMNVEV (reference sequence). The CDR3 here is CASSLYSENTEAFF. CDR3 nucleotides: TGTGCCAGCAGTTTATATTCAGAGAACACTGAAGCTTTCTTT.

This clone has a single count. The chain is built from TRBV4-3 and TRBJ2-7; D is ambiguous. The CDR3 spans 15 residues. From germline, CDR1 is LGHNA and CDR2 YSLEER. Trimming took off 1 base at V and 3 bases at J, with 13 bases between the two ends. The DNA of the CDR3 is TGCGCCAGCAGCCAAGCGAACGCTGGGATCTACGAGCAGTACTTC. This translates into CASSQANAGIYEQYF.

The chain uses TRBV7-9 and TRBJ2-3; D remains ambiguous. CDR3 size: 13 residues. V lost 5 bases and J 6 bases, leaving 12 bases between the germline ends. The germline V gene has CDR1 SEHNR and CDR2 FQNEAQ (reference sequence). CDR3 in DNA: TGTGCCAGCAGCATATCATTGGAGGATACGCAGTATTTT. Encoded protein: CASSISLEDTQYF.

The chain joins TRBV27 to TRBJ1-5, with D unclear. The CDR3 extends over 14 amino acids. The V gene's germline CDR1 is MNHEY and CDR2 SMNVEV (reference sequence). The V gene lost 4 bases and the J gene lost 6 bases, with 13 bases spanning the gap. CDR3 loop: CASSSDPWSQPQHF. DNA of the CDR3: TGTGCCAGCAGTTCGGACCCGTGGAGTCAGCCCCAGCATTTT.

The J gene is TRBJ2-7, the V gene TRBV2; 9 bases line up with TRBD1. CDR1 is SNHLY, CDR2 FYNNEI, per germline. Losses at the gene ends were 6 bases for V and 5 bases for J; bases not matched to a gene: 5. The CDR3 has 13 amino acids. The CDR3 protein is CASRGRDRDEQYF. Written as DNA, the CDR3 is TGTGCCAGCAGAGGCAGGGACAGGGACGAGCAGTACTTC.

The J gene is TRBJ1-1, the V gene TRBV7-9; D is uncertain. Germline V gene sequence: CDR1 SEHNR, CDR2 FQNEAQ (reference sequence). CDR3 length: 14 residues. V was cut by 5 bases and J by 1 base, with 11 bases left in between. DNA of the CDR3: TGTGCCAGCAGCCACTCTTTCCCGAACACTGAAGCTTTCTTT. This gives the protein CASSHSFPNTEAFF. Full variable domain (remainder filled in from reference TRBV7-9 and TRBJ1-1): DTGVSQNPRHKITKRGQNVTFRCDPISEHNRLYWYRQTLGQGPEFLTYFQNEAQLEKSRLLSDRFSAERPKGSFSTLEIQRTEQGDSAMYLCASSHSFPNTEAFFGQGTRLTVV.

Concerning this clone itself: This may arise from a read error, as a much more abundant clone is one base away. CDR3 loop: CASSLDNSYEQYF. In DNA form, the CDR3 reads TGTGCCAGCAGCTTGGACAACTCCTACGAGCAGTACTTC. V is TRBV5-8 and J is TRBJ2-7, with D unresolved. Trimming took off 0 bases at V and 0 bases at J, with 4 bases between the two ends. The V gene's germline CDR1 is SGHTS and CDR2 YDEGEE. The CDR3 covers 13 residues. The whole variable domain, filled in from reference TRBV5-8 and TRBJ2-7, reads EAGVTQSPTHLIKTRGQQATLRCSPISGHTSVYWYQQALGLGLQFLLWYDEGEERNRGNFPPRFSGRQFPNYSSELNVNALELEDSALYLCASSLDNSYEQYFGPGTRLTVT.

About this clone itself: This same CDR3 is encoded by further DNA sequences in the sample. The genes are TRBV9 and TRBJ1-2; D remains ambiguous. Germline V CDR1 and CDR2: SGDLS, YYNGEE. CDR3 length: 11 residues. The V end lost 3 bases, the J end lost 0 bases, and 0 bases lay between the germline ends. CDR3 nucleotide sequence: TGTGCCAGCAGCGCTAACTATGGCTACACCTTC. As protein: CASSANYGYTF.